Listed below are T cell receptor beta chains from one sample, sequenced in a study of PD-1 blockade in classical Hodgkin lymphoma. Profiling relied on immunoSEQ multiplex PCR, and the TCRdb table lists in-frame clones only, not all of them. This table has tens of thousands of clones, around four fifths appearing once. This material consisted of peripheral blood mononuclear cells (PBMCs), taken before the second cycle of nivolumab. All receptors derive from a human donor with classical Hodgkin lymphoma. Both conserved end residues are part of each CDR3.

v_call	cdr3_length	cdr3_aa
TRBV6-1	15	CASSPRGPMNTEAFF
TRBV27	14	CARRSGDRNSPLHF
TRBV7-8	13	CASRREGNQPQHF
TRBV5-3	14	CASSSPGFGETQYF
TRBV11-2	15	CASSLARDRHNEQFF
TRBV4-3	13	CASSQVPERGAFF
TRBV6-5	14	CASSQGAYYNEQFF
TRBV5-6	17	CASSLALAGGLTYEQYF
TRBV27	14	CASSFPGDNSPLHF
TRBV4-1	19	CASSQAGEFGGGSGYGYTF
TRBV4-2	14	CASSQDQGNEKLFF
TRBV6-4	15	CASSEEGQSSYEQYF
TRBV19	14	CASRDQGARPLLHF
TRBV5-6	15	CASSTLAGAPNEQFF
TRBV7-6	15	CASSGTWSSYNEQFF
TRBV27	17	CASSFRAEPYSGNTIYF
TRBV12-5	21	CASGLVLARADSGRSTDTQYF
TRBV9	13	CASSKPGLATQYF
TRBV7-2	15	CASSSAGTGAYEQYF
TRBV11-2	14	CASSLRAGNYEQYF
TRBV7-2	16	CASSLIPGGALEGYTF
TRBV6-6	15	CASSYFSSRTDTQYF
TRBV6-1	16	CASSEPGTGAYYGYTF
TRBV6-5	15	CASSYLASPTDTQYF
TRBV2	12	CASSEGGDTQYF
TRBV27	16	CASSLDPERINYGYTF
TRBV5-1	15	CASSLGDRASGELFF
TRBV6-5	15	CASSYSTRINEKLFF
TRBV6-5	16	CASSYFAGGNTGELFF
TRBV5-6	14	CASSLGSVNQPQHF
TRBV12-5	20	CASGLLGLAGLLTNTGELFF
TRBV6-5	14	CASSLGAQRAEAFF
TRBV25-1	18	CASSELGLAGVLNYEQYF
TRBV19	15	CASSIPGTPYNEQFF
TRBV25-1	15	CASSESGRAGDTQYF
TRBV6-1	14	CASRTGQGSSEQFF
TRBV12-5	19	CASGLPKGLTGGSHYEQYF
TRBV11-2	15	CASSSVEGTNYGYTF
TRBV5-6	13	CASSLGLDYGYTF
TRBV28	15	CASSFGDIGNYGYTF
TRBV18	14	CASSPTAGAREQYF
TRBV19	13	CASSINSNTEAFF
TRBV4-1	15	CASSRRGGLSTEAFF
TRBV7-2	15	CASSFSAGLRYGYTF
TRBV7-9	16	CASSYITGPGANVLTF
TRBV9	17	CASSFPSGREAYNEQFF
TRBV5-4	14	CASSQDTPGTEAFF
TRBV5-4	14	CASSPGGTDYEQYF
TRBV27	15	CATSRRRTGGETQYF
TRBV20-1	10	CSARADTQYF
TRBV28	12	CASSKTDYGYTF
TRBV19	16	CASSRGSGTGFYGYTF
TRBV6-1	11	CAGGASYEQYF
TRBV6-6	13	CASSYSSNQPQHF
TRBV19	12	CASTGFYTEAFF
TRBV6-5	14	CASSYDGKRTEAFF
TRBV6-5	15	CASSATDMPGDEQYF
TRBV2	13	CASLTADNSPLHF
TRBV7-8	12	CASSGLDSPLHF